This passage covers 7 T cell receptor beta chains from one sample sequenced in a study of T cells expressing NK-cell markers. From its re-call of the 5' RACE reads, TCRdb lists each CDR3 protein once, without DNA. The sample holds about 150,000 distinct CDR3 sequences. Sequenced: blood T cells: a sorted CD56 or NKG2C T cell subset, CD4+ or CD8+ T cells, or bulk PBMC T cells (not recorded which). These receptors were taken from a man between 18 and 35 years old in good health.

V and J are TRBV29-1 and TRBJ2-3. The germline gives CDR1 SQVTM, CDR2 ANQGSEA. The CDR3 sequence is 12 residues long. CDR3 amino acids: CSVVASTDTQYF.

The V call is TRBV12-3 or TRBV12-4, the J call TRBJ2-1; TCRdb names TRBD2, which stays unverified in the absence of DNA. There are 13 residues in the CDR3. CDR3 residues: CASSSSSDNEQFF.

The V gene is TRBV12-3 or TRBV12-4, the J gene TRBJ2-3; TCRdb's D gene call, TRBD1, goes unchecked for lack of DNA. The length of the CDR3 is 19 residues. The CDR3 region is CASSSIGLITGEVGDTQYF.

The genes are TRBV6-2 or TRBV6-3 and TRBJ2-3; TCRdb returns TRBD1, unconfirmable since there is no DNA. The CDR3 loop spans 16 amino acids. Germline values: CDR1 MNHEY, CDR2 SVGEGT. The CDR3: CASSYRDRGRADTQYF.

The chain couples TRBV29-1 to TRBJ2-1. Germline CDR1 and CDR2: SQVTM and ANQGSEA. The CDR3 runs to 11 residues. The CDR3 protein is CSDGDLNEQFF.

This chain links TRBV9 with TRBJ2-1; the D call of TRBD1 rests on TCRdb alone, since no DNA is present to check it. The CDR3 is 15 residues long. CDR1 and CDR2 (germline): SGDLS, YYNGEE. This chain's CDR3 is CASSVRDRGYNEQFF.

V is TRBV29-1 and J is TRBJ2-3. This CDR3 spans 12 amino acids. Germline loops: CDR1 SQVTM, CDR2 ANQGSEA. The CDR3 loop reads CSAEFSPDTQYF.